This T cell receptor (beta chain) emerged from a study of cytomegalovirus exposure and HLA in healthy donors. Study results and caveats: Rare TCR sequences predominated, though certain public TCRs were found in many donors. Immune exposure information available was restricted to CMV serostatus.

To note about this clone: What it binds is unknown.

Per germline, CDR1 SGDLS and CDR2 YYNGEE. The V end was cut by 0 bases, the J end by 9 bases, with 15 bases between. The CDR3 has 14 residues. PCR primers comprised 60 Vbeta and 13 Jbeta primers. Clones were read by immunoSEQ multiplex PCR, and TCRdb kept only the in-frame ones, dropping some. This sample's table has 80,000 to 100,000 clones. The chain recombines TRBV9 with TRBJ1-1; possibly TRBD1 for D (5 bases). Sample: PBMCs. The clonotype originates from a woman aged 25 to 39 in good health and CMV-seronegative. This CDR3 is CASSVEPRVGKAFF. CDR3 sequence (DNA): TGTGCCAGCAGCGTAGAGCCCAGGGTGGGAAAAGCTTTCTTT.